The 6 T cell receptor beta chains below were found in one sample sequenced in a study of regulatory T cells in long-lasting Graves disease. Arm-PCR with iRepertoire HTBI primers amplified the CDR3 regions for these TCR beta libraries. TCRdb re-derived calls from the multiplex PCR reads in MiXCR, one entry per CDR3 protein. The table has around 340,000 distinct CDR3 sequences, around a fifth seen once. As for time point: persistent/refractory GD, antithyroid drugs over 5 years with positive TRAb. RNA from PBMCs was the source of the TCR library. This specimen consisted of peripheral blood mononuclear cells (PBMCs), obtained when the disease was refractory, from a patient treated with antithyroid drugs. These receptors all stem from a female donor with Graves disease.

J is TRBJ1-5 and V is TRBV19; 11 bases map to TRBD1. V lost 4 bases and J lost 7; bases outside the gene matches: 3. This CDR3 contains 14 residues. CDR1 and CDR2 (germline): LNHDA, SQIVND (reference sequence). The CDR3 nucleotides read TGTGCCAGTAGTACCAGGACAGGGGGCCAGCCCCAGCATTTT. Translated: CASSTRTGGQPQHF.

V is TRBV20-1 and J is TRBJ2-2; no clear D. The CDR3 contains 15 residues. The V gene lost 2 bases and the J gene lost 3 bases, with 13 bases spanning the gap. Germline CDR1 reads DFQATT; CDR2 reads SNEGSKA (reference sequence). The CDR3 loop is CSARPRSVDTGELFF. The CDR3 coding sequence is TGCAGTGCTAGACCGCGTAGTGTCGACACCGGGGAGCTGTTTTTT.

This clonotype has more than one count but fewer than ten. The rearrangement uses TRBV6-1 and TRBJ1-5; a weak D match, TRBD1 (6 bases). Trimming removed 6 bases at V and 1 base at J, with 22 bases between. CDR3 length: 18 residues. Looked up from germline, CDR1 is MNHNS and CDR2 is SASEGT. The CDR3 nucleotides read TGTGCCAGCAGCCCAGATATTGGGGGCTTATGGAGCAATCAGCCCCAGCATTTT. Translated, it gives CASSPDIGGLWSNQPQHF.

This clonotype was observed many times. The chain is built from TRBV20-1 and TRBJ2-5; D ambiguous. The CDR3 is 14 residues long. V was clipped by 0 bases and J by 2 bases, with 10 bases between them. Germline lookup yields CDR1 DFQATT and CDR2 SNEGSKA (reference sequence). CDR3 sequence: CSARDRIQQETQYF. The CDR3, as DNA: TGCAGTGCTAGAGATCGGATACAGCAAGAGACCCAGTACTTC.

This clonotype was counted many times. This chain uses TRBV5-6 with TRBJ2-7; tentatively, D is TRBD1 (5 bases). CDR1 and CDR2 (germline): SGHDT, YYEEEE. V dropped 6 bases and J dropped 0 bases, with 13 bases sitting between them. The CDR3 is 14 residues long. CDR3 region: CASMGQSSSYEQYF. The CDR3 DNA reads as TGTGCCAGCATGGGGCAGTCGAGCTCCTACGAGCAGTACTTC.

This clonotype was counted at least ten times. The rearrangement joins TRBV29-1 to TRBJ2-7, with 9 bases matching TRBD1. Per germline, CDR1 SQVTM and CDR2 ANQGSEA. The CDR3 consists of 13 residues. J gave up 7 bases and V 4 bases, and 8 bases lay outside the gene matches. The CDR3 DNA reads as TGCAGCGTTGCCCAGGGGACAGGGTTGGAGCAGTACTTC. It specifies CSVAQGTGLEQYF.